This T cell receptor (beta chain) was obtained from a study of OX40 agonist ivuxolimab in advanced cancers. Looking at the study overall: Age averaged around 59 years (range roughly 20 to 90), and more than 80% were male.

V was cut by 2 bases and J by 1 base, with 13 bases left in between. This CDR3 has 16 amino acids. CDR1 is SEHNR, CDR2 FQNEAQ, per germline (reference sequence). Clones were read by immunoSEQ multiplex PCR, and TCRdb kept only the in-frame ones, dropping some. The top ten hold under 10% of the sample, which has around 70,000 clones, roughly nine tenths seen once. Sample: CD4+ or CD8+ T cells sorted from blood, taken in a trial of the OX40 agonist ivuxolimab. This sequence originates from an adult with an advanced solid tumor such as melanoma, head and neck, liver or kidney cancer. The chain recombines TRBV7-9 with TRBJ2-3, with D hard to call. CDR3: CASSLLVGRGTDTQYF. CDR3 sequence (DNA): TGTGCCAGCAGCTTATTGGTAGGGCGCGGCACAGATACGCAGTATTTT. Using reference TRBV7-9 and TRBJ2-3 for the parts outside the CDR3, the full variable domain is DTGVSQNPRHKITKRGQNVTFRCDPISEHNRLYWYRQTLGQGPEFLTYFQNEAQLEKSRLLSDRFSAERPKGSFSTLEIQRTEQGDSAMYLCASSLLVGRGTDTQYFGPGTRLTVL.